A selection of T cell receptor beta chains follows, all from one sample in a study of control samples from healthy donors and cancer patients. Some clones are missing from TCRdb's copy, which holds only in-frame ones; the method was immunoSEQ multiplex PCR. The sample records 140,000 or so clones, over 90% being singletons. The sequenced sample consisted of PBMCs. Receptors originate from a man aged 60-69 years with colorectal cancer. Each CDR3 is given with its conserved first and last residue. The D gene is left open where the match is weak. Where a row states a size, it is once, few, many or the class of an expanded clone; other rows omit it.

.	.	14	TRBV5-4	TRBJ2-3	CASSFTLRTDTQYF	TGTGCCAGCAGCTTCACGCTCCGCACAGATACGCAGTATTTT
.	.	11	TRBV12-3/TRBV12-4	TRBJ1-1	CASKQNTEAFF	TGTGCCAGTAAGCAGAACACTGAAGCTTTCTTT
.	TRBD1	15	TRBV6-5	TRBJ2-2	CASSYRTGNTGELFF	TGTGCCAGCAGTTACCGGACAGGGAACACCGGGGAGCTGTTTTTT
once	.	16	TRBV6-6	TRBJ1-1	CASSPGYLGGNTEAFF	TGTGCCAGCAGTCCGGGTTACTTGGGTGGGAACACTGAAGCTTTCTTT
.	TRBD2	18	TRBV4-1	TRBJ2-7	CASSQEASGGFMAYEQYF	TGCGCCAGCAGCCAAGAGGCTAGCGGGGGTTTTATGGCCTACGAGCAGTACTTC
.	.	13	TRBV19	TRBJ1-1	CASSLSQNTEAFF	TGTGCCAGCTCGCTCTCCCAGAACACTGAAGCTTTCTTT
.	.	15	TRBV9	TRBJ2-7	CASSPNERGVYEQYF	TGTGCCAGCAGCCCCAACGAGAGGGGGGTCTACGAGCAGTACTTC
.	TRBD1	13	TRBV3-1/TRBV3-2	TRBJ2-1	CASSQARGPQQFF	TGTGCCAGCAGCCAAGCCAGGGGGCCACAACAGTTCTTC
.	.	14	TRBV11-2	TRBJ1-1	CASSRSAANTEAFF	TGTGCCAGCTCTAGGTCGGCTGCGAACACTGAAGCTTTCTTT
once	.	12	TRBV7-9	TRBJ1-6	CASSFGNSPLHF	TGTGCCAGCAGCTTTGGGAACTCACCCCTCCACTTT